This T cell receptor beta chain was sequenced during a study of cytomegalovirus exposure and HLA in healthy donors. On the study more broadly: In a later analysis, the roughly 110 validation repertoires were reported to have used the same platform as the 600 to 800 first-cohort repertoires.

Germline V gene data show CDR1 as LNHNV and CDR2 as YYDKDF (reference sequence). V was cut by 0 bases and J by 6 bases, with 5 bases left in between. CDR3 length: 13 residues. Sequencing was performed with immunoSEQ multiplex PCR; in TCRdb, only in-frame clones are kept and a portion is missing. Of fewer than 120,000 clones in the sample, 70% to 90% were seen once. This clone has just one count. The antigen remains undetermined. Findings and caveats of the study: A list of about 160 TCR beta chains associated with cytomegalovirus was given.

The TCR sequence derives from a woman aged 25 to 39 in good health and CMV-seropositive. Sequencing input: PBMCs. The chain is built from TRBV15 and TRBJ1-4, with D unclear. CDR3 region: CATSRDLDEKLFF. The CDR3 coding sequence is TGTGCCACCAGCAGAGATCTCGATGAAAAACTGTTTTTT.